Sequencing of this TCR beta chain was carried out in a study of T cell responses to AZD1222 COVID-19 vaccine. Study context: Investigators merged groups given second doses at roughly 4 or roughly 12 weeks. Notes on the study in general: Along spike, vaccine-associated CD4 TCRs were found throughout, with dominance at 160-218 and 743-854. Females outnumbered males among donors, who were mostly white British; clonal diversity was possibly underestimated. Spike-specific TCR breadth rose after two AZD1222 doses, and depth rose as well.

Using immunoSEQ multiplex PCR, the repertoire was profiled, and TCRdb retains in-frame clones only, with some absent. Seen here are about 120,000 clones, 80% to 95% observed once, and the top ten hold 14%. In the case of this clone: Its antigen is still unknown.

CDR3 length: 15 amino acids. Germline V lookup: CDR1 LGHNA, CDR2 YSLEER. The V end lost 0 bases, the J end lost 3 bases, and 11 bases lay between the germline ends. The sequencing here drew on peripheral blood, taken on day 0 of AZD1222 vaccination. The receptor's source is an adult in good health. The chain couples TRBV4-3 to TRBJ1-2, with TRBD1 as a possible D gene (6 bases). CDR3 DNA sequence: TGCGCCAGCAGCCAAGACCCCGACAGGTACTATGGCTACACCTTC. Its protein is CASSQDPDRYYGYTF.